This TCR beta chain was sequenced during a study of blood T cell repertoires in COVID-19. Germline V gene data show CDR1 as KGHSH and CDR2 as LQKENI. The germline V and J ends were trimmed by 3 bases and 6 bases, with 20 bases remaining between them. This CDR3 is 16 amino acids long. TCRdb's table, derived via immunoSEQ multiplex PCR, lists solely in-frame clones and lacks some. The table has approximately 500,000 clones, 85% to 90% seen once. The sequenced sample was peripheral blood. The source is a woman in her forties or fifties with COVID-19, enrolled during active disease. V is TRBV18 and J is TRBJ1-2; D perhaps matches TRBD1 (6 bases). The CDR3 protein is CASSPRPQGLSDGYTF. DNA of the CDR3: TGTGCCAGCTCACCCCGCCCGCAGGGGCTAAGTGATGGCTACACCTTC.